This T cell receptor (beta chain) was recovered during a study of blood T cells in healthy people across ages. Per sample, at least 5 micrograms of total RNA were extracted. It was with a sample-barcoded 5' primer and a J-beta primer mix that a second PCR of roughly 7 to 12 cycles was run. With 12 random nucleotides, a template-switch adaptor tagged each individual cDNA molecule. TCRdb re-called the 5' RACE reads through MiXCR, storing one row per CDR3 protein. Counted here are about 640,000 distinct CDR3 sequences, approximately 40% occurring once; the ten biggest clones make up about 32%. This clonotype was observed a few times. Its specificity is unknown. Study-wide findings and caveats: When set beside aged donors, long-lived donors presented more naive CD4+ cells and higher diversity.

Germline V gene sequence: CDR1 SEHNR, CDR2 FQNEAQ (reference sequence). V was shortened by 1 base and J by 2 bases, with 6 bases between the two germline ends. This CDR3 has 13 residues. The gene calls are TRBV7-9 and TRBJ2-7, with D hard to call. This TCR came from a man aged 80 or over in good health. Material for sequencing was blood. The CDR3: CASSLGNPYEQYF. CDR3 DNA: TGTGCCAGCAGCTTAGGGAACCCCTACGAGCAGTACTTC.